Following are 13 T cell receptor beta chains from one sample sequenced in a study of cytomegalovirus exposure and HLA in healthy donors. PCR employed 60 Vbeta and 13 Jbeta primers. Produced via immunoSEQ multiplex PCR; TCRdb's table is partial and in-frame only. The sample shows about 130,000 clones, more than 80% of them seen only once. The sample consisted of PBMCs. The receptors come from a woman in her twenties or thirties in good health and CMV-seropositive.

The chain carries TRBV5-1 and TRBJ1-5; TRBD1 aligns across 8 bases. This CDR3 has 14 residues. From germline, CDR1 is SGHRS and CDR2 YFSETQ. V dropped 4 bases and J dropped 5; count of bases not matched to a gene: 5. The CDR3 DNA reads TGCGCCAGCAGCCCCTTACAGGGGGATCAGCCCCAGCATTTT. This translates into CASSPLQGDQPQHF.

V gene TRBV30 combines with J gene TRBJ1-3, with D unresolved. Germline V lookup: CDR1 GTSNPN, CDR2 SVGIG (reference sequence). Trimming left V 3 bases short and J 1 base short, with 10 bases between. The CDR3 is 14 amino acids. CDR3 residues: CAWSLGGSGNTIYF. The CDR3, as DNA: TGTGCCTGGAGCCTTGGCGGATCTGGAAACACCATATATTTT.

This chain's CDR3 is CASSSLTYEQYF. CDR3 DNA: TGTGCCAGCAGTTCCCTTACCTACGAGCAGTACTTC. The chain is built from TRBV6-5 and TRBJ2-7; D is undetermined. Germline-derived CDR1 and CDR2 are MNHEY and SVGAGI. CDR3 length equals 12 residues. V gave up 4 bases and J gave up 2 bases, with 6 bases separating them.

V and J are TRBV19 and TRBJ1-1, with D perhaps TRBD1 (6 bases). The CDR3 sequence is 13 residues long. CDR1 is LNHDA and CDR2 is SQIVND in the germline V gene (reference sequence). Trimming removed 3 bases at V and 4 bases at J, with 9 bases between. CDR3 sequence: CASSIQGGTEAFF. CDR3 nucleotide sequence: TGTGCCAGTAGTATTCAAGGGGGCACTGAAGCTTTCTTT.

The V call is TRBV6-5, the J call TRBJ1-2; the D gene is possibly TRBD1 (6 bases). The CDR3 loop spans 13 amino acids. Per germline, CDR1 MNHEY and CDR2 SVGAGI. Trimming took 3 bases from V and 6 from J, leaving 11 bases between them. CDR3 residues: CASSYTGNDGYTF. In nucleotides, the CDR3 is TGTGCCAGCAGTTATACAGGGAACGATGGCTACACCTTC.

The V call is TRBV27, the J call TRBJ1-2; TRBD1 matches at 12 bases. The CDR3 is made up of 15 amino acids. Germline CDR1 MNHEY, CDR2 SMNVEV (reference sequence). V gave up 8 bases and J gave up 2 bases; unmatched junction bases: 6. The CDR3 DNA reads TGTGCCAGCCGATGGGACAGGGGGCGCAACTATGGCTACACCTTC. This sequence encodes CASRWDRGRNYGYTF.

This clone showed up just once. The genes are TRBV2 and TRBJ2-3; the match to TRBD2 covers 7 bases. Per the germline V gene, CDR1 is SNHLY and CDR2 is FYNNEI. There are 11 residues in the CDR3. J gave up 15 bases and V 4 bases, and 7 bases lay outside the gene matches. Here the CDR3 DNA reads TGTGCCAGCAGTGGACTAGCATGGTGCTATTTT. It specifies CASSGLAWCYF.

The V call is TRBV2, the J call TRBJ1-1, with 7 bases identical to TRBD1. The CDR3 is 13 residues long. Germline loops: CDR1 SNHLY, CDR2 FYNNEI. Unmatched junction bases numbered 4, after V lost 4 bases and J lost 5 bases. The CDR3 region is CASSVQGVTEAFF. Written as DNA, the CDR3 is TGTGCCAGCAGTGTGCAGGGGGTAACTGAAGCTTTCTTT.

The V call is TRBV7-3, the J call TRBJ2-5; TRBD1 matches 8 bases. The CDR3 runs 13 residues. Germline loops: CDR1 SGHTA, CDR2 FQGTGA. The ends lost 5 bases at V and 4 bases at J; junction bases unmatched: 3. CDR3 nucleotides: TGTGCCAGCAGCACAGGGACAGGAGAGACCCAGTACTTC. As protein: CASSTGTGETQYF.

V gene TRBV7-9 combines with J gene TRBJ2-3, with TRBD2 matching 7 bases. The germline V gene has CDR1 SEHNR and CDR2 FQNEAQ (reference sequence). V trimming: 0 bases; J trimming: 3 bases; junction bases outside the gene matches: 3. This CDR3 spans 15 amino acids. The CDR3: CASSLAGGPTDTQYF. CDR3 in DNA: TGTGCCAGCAGCTTAGCGGGAGGGCCGACAGATACGCAGTATTTT.

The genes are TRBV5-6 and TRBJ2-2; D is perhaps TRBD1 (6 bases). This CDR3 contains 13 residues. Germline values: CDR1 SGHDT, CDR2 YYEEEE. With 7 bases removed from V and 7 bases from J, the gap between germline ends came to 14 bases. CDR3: CASHAVTGGELFF. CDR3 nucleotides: TGTGCCAGCCACGCGGTGACAGGCGGGGAGCTGTTTTTT.

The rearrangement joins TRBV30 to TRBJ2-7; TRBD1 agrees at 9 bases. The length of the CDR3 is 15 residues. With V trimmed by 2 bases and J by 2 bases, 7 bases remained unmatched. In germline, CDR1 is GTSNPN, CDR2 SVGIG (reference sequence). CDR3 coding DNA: TGTGCCTGGAGTCGTGCCGGGACAGGGACCTACGAGCAGTACTTC. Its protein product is CAWSRAGTGTYEQYF.

The CDR3 nucleotides read TGTGCCAGCAGTTTAAAGCAGTTTATCCCCGGGACAGGGTTTGGCTACACCTTC. Translated, it gives CASSLKQFIPGTGFGYTF. The chain links TRBV27 to TRBJ1-2; TRBD1 aligns across 9 bases. The CDR3 sequence is 18 residues long. The germline CDR1 and CDR2 sequences are MNHEY and SMNVEV (reference sequence). V lost 2 bases and J lost 7; bases outside the gene matches: 17.